This T cell receptor beta chain comes out of a study of T cells in Graves' hyperthyroidism and ophthalmopathy. V shed 5 bases and J shed 2 bases, with 14 bases lying between them. There are 15 residues in the CDR3. Germline V gene lookup returns CDR1 MDHEN and CDR2 SYDVKM. What was amplified from RNA transcripts were TCR beta CDR3 regions. In the first-round RT-PCR of the TCR CDR3, the HTBI primer set was used. TCRdb redid the calling of the multiplex PCR reads with MiXCR, one entry per CDR3 protein. The sample lists about 180,000 distinct CDR3 sequences, approximately 15% seen once, with around 27% in the top ten. Regarding the study as a whole: Most thyroid clonotypes expanded above 0.001 were also detected in blood.

A lack of ophthalmopathy progression within 18 months defined stable Graves' hyperthyroidism. Recently diagnosed hyperthyroidism of less than 2 months' duration affected patients aged 18 to 65. This clonotype was seen at least ten times. What it binds is unknown. The sequence was collected from a woman aged 45-65 years with Graves' hyperthyroidism. The rearrangement uses TRBV28 and TRBJ2-3, with D tentatively TRBD2 (6 bases). The sample comprised blood. This CDR3 reads CASSGASAITDTQYF. For the CDR3, the DNA is TGTGCCAGCAGTGGGGCTAGCGCCATCACAGATACGCAGTATTTT. Together with reference TRBV28 and TRBJ2-3, the CDR3 gives the full variable domain: DVKVTQSSRYLVKRTGEKVFLECVQDMDHENMFWYRQDPGLGLRLIYFSYDVKMKEKGDIPEGYSVSREKKERFSLILESASTNQTSMYLCASSGASAITDTQYFGPGTRLTVL.